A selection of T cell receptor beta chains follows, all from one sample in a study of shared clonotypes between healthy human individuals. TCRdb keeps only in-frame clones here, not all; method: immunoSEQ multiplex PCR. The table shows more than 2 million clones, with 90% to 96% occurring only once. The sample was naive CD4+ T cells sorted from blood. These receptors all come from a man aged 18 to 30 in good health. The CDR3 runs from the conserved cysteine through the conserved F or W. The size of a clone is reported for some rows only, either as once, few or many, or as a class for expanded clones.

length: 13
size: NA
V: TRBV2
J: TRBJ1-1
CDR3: CASRDRVNTEAFF

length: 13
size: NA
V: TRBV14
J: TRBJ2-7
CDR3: CASSQDRPSEQYF

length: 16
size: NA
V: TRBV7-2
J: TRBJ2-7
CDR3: CASSLSFSRAPYEQYF

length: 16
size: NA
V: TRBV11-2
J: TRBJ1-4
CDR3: CASSFTMGGLDEKLFF

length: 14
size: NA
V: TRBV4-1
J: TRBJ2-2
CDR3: CASEGPENTGELFF

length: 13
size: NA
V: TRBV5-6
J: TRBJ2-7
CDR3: CASSLFRGTEQYF

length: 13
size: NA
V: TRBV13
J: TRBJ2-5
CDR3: CASSLSRGETQYF

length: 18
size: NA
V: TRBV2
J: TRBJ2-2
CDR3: CASSERASGQANTGELFF

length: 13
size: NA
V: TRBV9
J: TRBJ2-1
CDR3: CASSGSWGNEQFF

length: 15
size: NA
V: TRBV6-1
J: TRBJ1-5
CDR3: CASRLGGQINQPQHF

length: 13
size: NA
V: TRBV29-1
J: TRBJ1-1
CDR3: CSVGRVTNTEAFF

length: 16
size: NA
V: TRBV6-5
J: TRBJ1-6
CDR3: CASSWASGQTNSPLHF

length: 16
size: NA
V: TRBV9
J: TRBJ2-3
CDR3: CASSFRLGEGTDTQYF

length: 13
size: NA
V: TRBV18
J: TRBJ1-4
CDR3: CASSFSTNEKLFF

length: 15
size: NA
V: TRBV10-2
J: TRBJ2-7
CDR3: CASSEWGGTRYEQYF

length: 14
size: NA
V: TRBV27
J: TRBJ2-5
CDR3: CASSLEGRKETQYF

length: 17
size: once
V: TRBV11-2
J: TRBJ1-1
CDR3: CASSLAHPSIRGGEAFF

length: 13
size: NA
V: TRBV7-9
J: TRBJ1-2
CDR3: CASSVQGKDGYTF

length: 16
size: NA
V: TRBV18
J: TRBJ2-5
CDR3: CASSPLTSGHQETQYF

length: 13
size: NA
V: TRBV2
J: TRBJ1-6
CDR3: CAGQTEGNSPLHF

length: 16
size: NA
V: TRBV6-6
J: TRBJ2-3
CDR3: CASSSSWGRSTDTQYF

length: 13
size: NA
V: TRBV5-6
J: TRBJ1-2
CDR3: CASSLRQGHGYTF

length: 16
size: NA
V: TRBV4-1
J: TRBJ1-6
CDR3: CASSRAATGANSPLHF

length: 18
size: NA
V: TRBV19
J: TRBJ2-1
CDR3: CASSSVIGGAKKKYEQFF

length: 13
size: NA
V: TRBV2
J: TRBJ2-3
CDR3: CASMRGEADTQYF

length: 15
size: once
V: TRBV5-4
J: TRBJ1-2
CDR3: CASSSDGQGTYGYTF

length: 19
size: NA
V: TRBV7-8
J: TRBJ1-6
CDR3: CASSRPGDGLGAYNSPLHF

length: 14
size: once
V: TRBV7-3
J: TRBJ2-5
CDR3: CASSLGGLQETQYF

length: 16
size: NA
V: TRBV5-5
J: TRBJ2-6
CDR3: CASSLLGGAGANVLTF

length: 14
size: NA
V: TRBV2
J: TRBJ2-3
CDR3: CASTDRVSTDTQYF

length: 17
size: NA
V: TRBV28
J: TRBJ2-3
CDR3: CASSLPGQSEPRGTQYF

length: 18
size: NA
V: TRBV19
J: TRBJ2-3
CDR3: CASSIDSGRSGGTDTQYF

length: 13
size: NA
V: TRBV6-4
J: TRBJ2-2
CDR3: CASSDVWTGELFF

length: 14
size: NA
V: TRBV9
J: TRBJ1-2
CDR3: CASSVATDNYGYTF

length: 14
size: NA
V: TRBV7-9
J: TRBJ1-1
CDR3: CASSLGLIGTEAFF

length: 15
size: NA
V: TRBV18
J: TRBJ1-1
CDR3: CASSPPPAGGSEAFF

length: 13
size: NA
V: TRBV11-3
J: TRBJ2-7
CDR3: CASSLAEGGQSHF

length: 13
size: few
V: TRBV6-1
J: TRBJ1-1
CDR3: CASSVRGNTEAFF

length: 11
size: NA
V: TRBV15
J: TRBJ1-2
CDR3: CATSKGYGYTF

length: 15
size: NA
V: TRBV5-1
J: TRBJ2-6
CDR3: CASTSLSSGANVLTF

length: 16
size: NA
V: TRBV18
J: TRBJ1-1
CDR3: CASSQNPGTGWPEAFF

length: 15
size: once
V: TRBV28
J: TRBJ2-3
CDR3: CASSFNGPGTDTQYF

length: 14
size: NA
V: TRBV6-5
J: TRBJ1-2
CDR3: CASSQIRSNYGYTF

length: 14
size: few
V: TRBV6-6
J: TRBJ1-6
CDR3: CASSYSEGNSPLHF

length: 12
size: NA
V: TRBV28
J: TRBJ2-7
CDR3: CASSADRAKQYF

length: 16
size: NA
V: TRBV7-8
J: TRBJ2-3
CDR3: CASSLVVAASTDTQYF

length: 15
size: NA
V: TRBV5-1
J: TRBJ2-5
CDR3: CASSQGDRGPETQYF

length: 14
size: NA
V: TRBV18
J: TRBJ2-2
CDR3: CASSPPMVTGELFF

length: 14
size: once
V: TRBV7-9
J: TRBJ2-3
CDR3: CASSSYQAGDTQYF

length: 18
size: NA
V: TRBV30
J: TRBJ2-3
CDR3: CAHGAVQTFGIVADTQYF

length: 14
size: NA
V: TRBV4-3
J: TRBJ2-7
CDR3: CASSHAGTSSEQYF

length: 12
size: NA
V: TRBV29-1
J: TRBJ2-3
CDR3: CSVGQYTDTQYF

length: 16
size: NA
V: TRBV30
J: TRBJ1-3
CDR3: CAWSVPIGGQRNTIYF